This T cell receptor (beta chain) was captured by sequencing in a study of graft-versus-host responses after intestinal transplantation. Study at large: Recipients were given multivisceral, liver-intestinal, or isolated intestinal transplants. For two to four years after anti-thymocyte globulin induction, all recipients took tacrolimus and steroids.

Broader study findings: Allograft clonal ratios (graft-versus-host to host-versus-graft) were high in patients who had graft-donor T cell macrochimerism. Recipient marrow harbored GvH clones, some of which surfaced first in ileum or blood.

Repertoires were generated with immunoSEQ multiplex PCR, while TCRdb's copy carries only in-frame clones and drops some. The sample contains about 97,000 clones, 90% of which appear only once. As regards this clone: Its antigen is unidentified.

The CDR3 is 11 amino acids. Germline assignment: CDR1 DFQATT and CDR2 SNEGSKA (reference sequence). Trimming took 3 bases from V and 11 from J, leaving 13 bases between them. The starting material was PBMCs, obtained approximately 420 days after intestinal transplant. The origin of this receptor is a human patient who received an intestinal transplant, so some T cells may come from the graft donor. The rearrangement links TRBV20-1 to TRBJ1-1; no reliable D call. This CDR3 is CSARLGQPAFF. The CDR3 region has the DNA TGCAGTGCTAGGTTAGGGCAGCCCGCTTTCTTT.